The clone carrying this T cell receptor beta chain was observed a handful of times. This entry is derived from a study of molecular identifiers for immune sequencing clone quantification. CDR3 length: 14 amino acids. The germline V and J ends were trimmed by 1 base and 2 bases, with 8 bases remaining between them. The germline V gene encodes CDR1 MGHRA and CDR2 YSYEKL. TCRdb analysed the PCR reads with MiXCR anew, one entry per CDR3 protein. This sample yields about 500,000 distinct CDR3 sequences, of which around 21% are seen a single time; under 0.85% belongs to the top ten. The chain combines TRBV4-1 with TRBJ1-1; the D is unclear. The sequence derives from a human donor in good health. Some libraries in this study had Jurkat cell RNA spiked in. The material sequenced was naive CD8+ T cells from blood, with Jurkat cell RNA spiked in. Noted subset: FACS-sorted CD8+CD4-CCR7+CD45RA+ naive T cells. The CDR3 spells CASSQGGGNTEAFF. The CDR3 DNA is TGCGCCAGCAGCCAAGGGGGAGGTAACACTGAAGCTTTCTTT.